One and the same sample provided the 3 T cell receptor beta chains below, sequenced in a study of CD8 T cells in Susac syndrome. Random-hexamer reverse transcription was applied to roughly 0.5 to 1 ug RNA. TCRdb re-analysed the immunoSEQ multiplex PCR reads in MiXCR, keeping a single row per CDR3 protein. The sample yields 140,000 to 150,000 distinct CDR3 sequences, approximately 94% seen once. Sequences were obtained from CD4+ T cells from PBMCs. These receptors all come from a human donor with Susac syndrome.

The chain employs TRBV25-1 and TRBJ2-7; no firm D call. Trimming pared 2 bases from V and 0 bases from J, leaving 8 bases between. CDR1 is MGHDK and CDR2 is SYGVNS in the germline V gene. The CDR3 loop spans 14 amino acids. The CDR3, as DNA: TGTGCCAGCAGTGAAATCTCGAACTCCTACGAGCAGTACTTC. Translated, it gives CASSEISNSYEQYF.

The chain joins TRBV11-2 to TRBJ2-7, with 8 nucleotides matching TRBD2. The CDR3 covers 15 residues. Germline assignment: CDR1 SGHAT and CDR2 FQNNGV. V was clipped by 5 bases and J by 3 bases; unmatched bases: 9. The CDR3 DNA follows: TGTGCCAGCAGCGAGTTGGGAACTAGCGGCTACGAGCAGTACTTC. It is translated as CASSELGTSGYEQYF.

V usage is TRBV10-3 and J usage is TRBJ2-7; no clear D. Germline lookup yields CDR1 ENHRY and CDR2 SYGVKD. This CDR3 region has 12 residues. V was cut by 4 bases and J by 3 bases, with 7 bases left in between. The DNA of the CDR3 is TGTGCCATCAGTGGGATTAGCTACGAGCAGTACTTC. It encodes CAISGISYEQYF.